Below, 21 T cell receptor beta chains from the same sample are listed, as sequenced in a study of graft-versus-host responses after intestinal transplantation (dated by TCRdb to the early 2020s). This sample's time point label indicates: cells obtained before transplantation from donor or recipient. Antigens for these TCRs are unknown. Library creation used the immunoSEQ multiplex PCR assay. TCRdb mirrors the immuneACCESS table, restricted to in-frame sequences. Some clones are absent from its copies; in checked studies, under half trace to an unresolved V gene, and the reason for the others is unknown. The sample includes around 70,000 clones, with approximately 88% observed a single time. The ten largest clones represent about 2.7% of the sample. The source was unstimulated CD8+ T cells sorted from spleen or lymph node cells, collected before intestinal transplant. The receptors stem from a human donor who received an intestinal transplant.

This clone was seen a few times. The gene calls are TRBV19 and TRBJ2-7; a weak D match, TRBD1 (6 bases). V lost 5 bases, J lost 2 bases, and 19 bases lay in between. Per the germline V gene, CDR1 is LNHDA and CDR2 is SQIVND (reference sequence). The CDR3 has 16 amino acids. The CDR3 coding sequence is TGTGCCAGTAGTCGCCTTTGGGGGCGAGGGGCCTACGAGCAGTACTTC. Protein product: CASSRLWGRGAYEQYF.

This sequence joins TRBV10-3 and TRBJ2-5, with D possibly being TRBD2 (7 bases). This CDR3 comprises 14 residues. V lost 11 bases and J lost 7, with 23 bases in between. Per the germline V gene, CDR1 is ENHRY and CDR2 is SYGVKD. In DNA form, the CDR3 reads TGTGCCTCCGAGGGAGCGGGAAGAGGGGGGACCCAGTACTTC. This translates into CASEGAGRGGTQYF.

V usage is TRBV19 and J usage is TRBJ2-5; TRBD1 agrees at 9 bases. Trimming took 5 bases from V and 3 from J; bases not matched to a gene: 4. In germline, CDR1 is LNHDA, CDR2 SQIVND (reference sequence). This CDR3 has 14 amino acids. The CDR3 DNA follows: TGTGCCAGTAGTCTCGGGACAGGGAAAGAGACCCAGTACTTC. Translated, it gives CASSLGTGKETQYF.

Written as DNA, the CDR3 is TGTGCCAGCAGTTTTACAGGATCCTACGAGCAGTACTTC. Translation gives CASSFTGSYEQYF. J is TRBJ2-7 and V is TRBV27; TRBD1 is a possible D gene (5 bases). The germline V and J ends were trimmed by 3 bases and 1 base, with 7 bases remaining between them. CDR3 length: 13 residues. The V gene's germline CDR1 is MNHEY and CDR2 SMNVEV (reference sequence).

This clone appeared a single time. The chain has TRBV5-6 and TRBJ1-4, with 8 bases identical to TRBD1. CDR1 SGHDT and CDR2 YYEEEE come from the germline V gene. The CDR3 sequence is 14 residues long. V gave up 4 bases and J gave up 6 bases; unmatched junction bases: 5. The CDR3 sequence: CASSPGTGYEKLFF. In DNA, the CDR3 is TGTGCCAGCAGCCCTGGGACAGGCTATGAAAAACTGTTTTTT.

The J gene is TRBJ2-7, the V gene TRBV6-1; 10 nucleotides match TRBD1. There are 14 residues in the CDR3. The junction had 7 bases not matched to a gene; V was cut back by 6 bases and J by 5 bases. Germline V gives CDR1 MNHNS, CDR2 SASEGT. CDR3 protein: CASRGQGILNEQYF. The CDR3 nucleotides read TGTGCCAGCAGGGGACAGGGGATCCTCAACGAGCAGTACTTC.

This clone was picked up one time. CDR3 nucleotide sequence: TGTGCCAGCAGTTACCACAGGACTAGCGGCACAGATACGCAGTATTTT. As protein: CASSYHRTSGTDTQYF. The genes are TRBV6-5 and TRBJ2-3; 9 nucleotides line up with TRBD2. CDR1 MNHEY and CDR2 SVGAGI come from the germline V gene. V was pared by 2 bases and J by 1 base, with 4 bases of the junction left unmatched. This CDR3 has 16 amino acids.

The chain couples TRBV7-9 to TRBJ2-7; 7 bases are shared with TRBD2. CDR3 length equals 16 residues. V trimming: 1 base; J trimming: 5 bases; junction bases outside the gene matches: 11. CDR1 is SEHNR, CDR2 FQNEAQ, per germline (reference sequence). This chain's CDR3 is CASSLGRARESHEQYF. The DNA for the CDR3 is TGTGCCAGCAGCTTAGGGAGGGCGCGGGAGTCTCACGAGCAGTACTTC.

V gene TRBV28 combines with J gene TRBJ2-3; D is perhaps TRBD2 (5 bases). In germline, CDR1 is MDHEN, CDR2 SYDVKM. V lost 0 bases and J lost 5, with 9 bases in between. CDR3 length: 14 amino acids. The CDR3 nucleotides are TGTGCCAGCAGTTTATGGAGGGATGGAGATACGCAGTATTTT. Translating gives CASSLWRDGDTQYF. Drawing the rest from reference TRBV28 and TRBJ2-3, the complete variable domain is DVKVTQSSRYLVKRTGEKVFLECVQDMDHENMFWYRQDPGLGLRLIYFSYDVKMKEKGDIPEGYSVSREKKERFSLILESASTNQTSMYLCASSLWRDGDTQYFGPGTRLTVL.

This clone was counted once. V usage is TRBV28 and J usage is TRBJ2-7; perhaps TRBD2 as D (6 bases). CDR3 length equals 13 residues. V lost 2 bases and J 6 bases, leaving 11 bases between the germline ends. The V gene's germline CDR1 is MDHEN and CDR2 SYDVKM. The CDR3 loop is CASSLGGKGEQYF. In DNA, the CDR3 is TGTGCCAGCAGTTTAGGAGGGAAGGGCGAGCAGTACTTC.

This chain links TRBV29-1 with TRBJ2-3; D may be TRBD1 (6 bases). The CDR3 consists of 15 residues. Germline CDR1 is SQVTM and CDR2 is ANQGSEA. The V end lost 1 base, the J end lost 0 bases, and 11 bases lay between the germline ends. CDR3 nucleotide sequence: TGCAGCGTTGAAGGGGGGCGCGAGAGCACAGATACGCAGTATTTT. Translated: CSVEGGRESTDTQYF.

The rearrangement links TRBV27 to TRBJ2-7; D is perhaps TRBD1 (5 bases). Germline CDR1 reads MNHEY; CDR2 reads SMNVEV (reference sequence). V was cut by 6 bases and J by 2 bases, with 14 bases left in between. This CDR3 is built from 14 residues. CDR3: CASSSTARAYEQYF. CDR3 in DNA: TGTGCCAGCAGCTCGACAGCGCGAGCCTACGAGCAGTACTTC.

V gene TRBV29-1 combines with J gene TRBJ2-1; 9 positions match TRBD1. From germline, CDR1 is SQVTM and CDR2 ANQGSEA. The CDR3 extends over 14 amino acids. Unmatched junction bases numbered 5, after V lost 3 bases and J lost 5 bases. The CDR3 sequence: CSVDPGQGHNEQFF. In DNA, the CDR3 is TGCAGCGTTGACCCGGGACAGGGTCACAATGAGCAGTTCTTC.

The chain couples TRBV27 to TRBJ2-1; TRBD2 aligns across 13 bases. The CDR3 has 16 amino acids. Germline CDR1 is MNHEY and CDR2 is SMNVEV (reference sequence). The J segment lost 6 bases and the V segment lost 4 bases, leaving 6 bases of the junction unmatched. The CDR3: CASSWTSGGWGNEQFF. The CDR3, as DNA: TGTGCCAGCAGTTGGACTAGCGGGGGATGGGGCAATGAGCAGTTCTTC.

The genes are TRBV27 and TRBJ2-3; maybe TRBD2 (6 bases). Trimming pared 3 bases from V and 3 bases from J, leaving 16 bases between. This CDR3 contains 16 residues. The germline V gene encodes CDR1 MNHEY and CDR2 SMNVEV (reference sequence). The CDR3 nucleotides are TGTGCCAGCAGTTTGCTGGGGGGAGAGAGGACAGATACGCAGTATTTT. This translates into CASSLLGGERTDTQYF.

The chain combines TRBV5-1 with TRBJ1-1; TRBD1 is a possible D gene (6 bases). Per germline, CDR1 SGHRS and CDR2 YFSETQ. Trimming cost V 7 bases and J 5 bases, with 15 bases left between them. The CDR3 sequence is 13 residues long. The CDR3 reads CASHRAWRTEAFF. In nucleotides, the CDR3 is TGCGCCAGCCACAGGGCTTGGAGGACTGAAGCTTTCTTT.

The V gene is TRBV28, the J gene TRBJ1-4, with D unclear. CDR1 is MDHEN, CDR2 SYDVKM, per germline. Trimming removed 0 bases from V and 6 bases from J, with 17 bases in between. The CDR3 is 17 amino acids. The CDR3 DNA follows: TGTGCCAGCAGTTTATGCTGTTTAACAGCCAAGGATGAAAAACTGTTTTTT. This translates into CASSLCCLTAKDEKLFF.

V usage is TRBV27 and J usage is TRBJ2-1, with 8 bases fitting TRBD1. Germline-derived CDR1 and CDR2 are MNHEY and SMNVEV (reference sequence). The CDR3 is 15 amino acids. Trimming cost V 1 base and J 5 bases; bases outside gene matches: 4. CDR3 in amino acids: CASSLYGTGNNEQFF. For the CDR3, the DNA is TGTGCCAGCAGTTTATACGGGACAGGAAACAATGAGCAGTTCTTC.

A word on this clone: Germline is not matched at one junction end, which may reflect a read error. J is TRBJ2-7 and V is TRBV28, with TRBD2 matching over 7 bases. Per the germline V gene, CDR1 is MDHEN and CDR2 is SYDVKM. The CDR3 sequence is 16 residues long. The CDR3 here is CASSVWWTSESYEQYF. DNA for the CDR3: TGTGCCAGCAGTGTATGGTGGACTAGTGAAAGCTACGAGCAGTACTTC.

V and J are TRBV6-5 and TRBJ1-1; D is perhaps TRBD1 (6 bases). The CDR3 is 14 amino acids. The germline CDR1 and CDR2 sequences are MNHEY and SVGAGI. Trimming removed 6 bases at V and 3 bases at J, with 14 bases between. The CDR3 region is CASRGGQTYTEAFF. CDR3 DNA: TGTGCCAGCAGGGGCGGACAGACGTACACTGAAGCTTTCTTT.

A remark on this clone: The junction shows a germline mismatch at one end, possibly a read error. This rearrangement joins TRBV5-4 to TRBJ1-1; TRBD1 aligns across 7 bases. There are 11 residues in the CDR3. CDR1 is SGHNT, CDR2 YYREEE, per germline (reference sequence). CDR3 nucleotide sequence: TGTGCCAGCAGCCAGGGGGACCATTGGGTGTTT. This codes for CASSQGDHWVF. Complete variable domain (other parts from reference TRBV5-4 and TRBJ1-1): ETGVTQSPTHLIKTRGQQVTLRCSSQSGHNTVSWYQQALGQGPQFIFQYYREEENGRGNFPPRFSGLQFPNYSSELNVNALELDDSALYLCASSQGDHWVFGQGTRLTVV.